This is a list of T cell receptor beta chains from one sample in a study of blood T cells in healthy people across ages. A single record per CDR3 protein comes from TCRdb applying MiXCR to the 5' RACE reads. The table includes approximately 800,000 distinct CDR3 sequences, about 47% detected once. The specimen sequenced was blood. Every receptor here comes from a man aged 80 or over in good health. Each CDR3 is given with its conserved first and last residue. D genes are given only for firm matches. Clone size is not always given. Where it is, it says once, few, many or a class for expanded clones.

v_call,j_call,clone_size,d_call,cdr3_nt,cdr3_aa
TRBV27,TRBJ2-1,few,.,TGTGCCAGCAGTCCACGCCCCCGAGGGGACAATGAGCAGTTCTTC,CASSPRPRGDNEQFF
TRBV6-5,TRBJ2-5,.,.,TGTGCCGGCAGTCTCCTCAGGACAGAAGAGACCCAGTACTTC,CAGSLLRTEETQYF
TRBV4-2,TRBJ2-1,few,TRBD2,TGTGCCAGCAGCCAGCCCTTACTAGCGGGAGATTGGAATGAGCAGTTCTTC,CASSQPLLAGDWNEQFF
TRBV5-1,TRBJ2-7,few,TRBD1,TGCGCCAGCAGCGTGGACAGGGTCTACGAGCAGTACTTC,CASSVDRVYEQYF
TRBV29-1,TRBJ2-7,.,TRBD1,TGCAGCGTTGGGGTGTATGGGGGACAGGGGATCGACGAGCAGTACTTC,CSVGVYGGQGIDEQYF
TRBV6-2/TRBV6-3,TRBJ2-1,once,.,TGTGCCAGCAGTTATTCGTTAGAAAGAATTTACAATGAGCAGTTCTTC,CASSYSLERIYNEQFF
TRBV6-5,TRBJ2-7,.,TRBD1,TGTGCCAGCAGTTTAAGGACAGGGATTCGTTTGAATGAGCAGTACTTC,CASSLRTGIRLNEQYF
TRBV12-3/TRBV12-4,TRBJ1-6,.,TRBD1,TGTGCCGGCAGTCCGACAGGGAATAATTCACCCCTCCACTTT,CAGSPTGNNSPLHF
TRBV25-1,TRBJ1-4,.,.,TGTGCCAGCAGTGGGACAACTAATGAAAAACTGTTTTTT,CASSGTTNEKLFF
TRBV3-1,TRBJ2-5,.,.,TGTGCCAGCAGCCGGCAGGAGGGTTGGGGCAATGAGCAGTACTTC,CASSRQEGWGNEQYF
TRBV7-8,TRBJ2-1,.,.,TGTGCCAGCACCCCAGGGAGAGCCACCTACAATGAGCAGTTCTTC,CASTPGRATYNEQFF
TRBV9,TRBJ2-1,.,.,TGTGCCAGCAGCGTCGAGCTAAACTCCTACAATGAGCAGTTCTTC,CASSVELNSYNEQFF
TRBV7-2,TRBJ2-7,many,.,TGTGCCAGCAGCGCCCAGCGCTACGAGCAGTACTTC,CASSAQRYEQYF